These 25 T cell receptor beta chains share one sample of origin, sequenced in a study of T-cell memory formation after mild COVID-19. TCRdb processed the 5' RACE reads anew with MiXCR; each CDR3 protein has one entry. Of 55,000 to 75,000 distinct CDR3 sequences listed, about a quarter are singletons. The sample taken for sequencing was PBMCs or a T cell subset sorted from them (not recorded which). The source of these receptors is a young man who had mild COVID-19 (a few samples of this study predate the infection). Cell type and time point are not known.

This clonotype was detected once. The genes are TRBV7-6 and TRBJ2-3; the match to TRBD2 covers 8 bases. The CDR3 runs to 15 residues. Germline V gene sequence: CDR1 SGHVS, CDR2 FNYEAQ. V shed 4 bases, J shed 4 bases, and the junction held 7 bases outside the gene matches. The CDR3 sequence: CASSSYSGVADTQYF. Written as DNA, the CDR3 is TGTGCCAGCAGCTCCTATAGCGGGGTAGCAGATACGCAGTATTTT.

This clonotype was found a few times. The gene calls are TRBV11-2 and TRBJ2-1; 8 bases match TRBD1. Germline V gene sequence: CDR1 SGHAT, CDR2 FQNNGV. The CDR3 is 18 residues long. With 2 bases clipped from V and 3 bases from J, the junction kept 12 bases outside the gene matches. Here the CDR3 reads CASSLLRFDRGSYNEQFF. DNA of the CDR3: TGTGCCAGCAGCTTATTGCGATTTGACAGGGGAAGCTACAATGAGCAGTTCTTC. The entire variable domain, with the rest obtained from reference TRBV11-2 and TRBJ2-1, is as follows: EAGVAQSPRYKIIEKRQSVAFWCNPISGHATLYWYQQILGQGPKLLIQFQNNGVVDDSQLPKDRFSAERLKGVDSTLKIQPAKLEDSAVYLCASSLLRFDRGSYNEQFFGPGTRLTVL.

This clonotype has only a few counts. The chain joins TRBV9 to TRBJ2-1; 9 positions agree with TRBD1. The CDR3 consists of 13 residues. Germline-derived CDR1 and CDR2 are SGDLS and YYNGEE. After removal of 3 bases from V and 14 bases from J, the junction contained 9 bases not matched to a gene. The DNA for the CDR3 is TGTGCCAGCAGCGACGGACAGGGGTCTGTGGAGTTCTTC. Its translation: CASSDGQGSVEFF.

This chain links TRBV6-5 with TRBJ1-2; weak D call: TRBD1 (6 bases). Trimming left V 5 bases short and J 4 bases short, with 17 bases between. The CDR3 has 15 amino acids. CDR1 is MNHEY, CDR2 SVGAGI, per germline. The CDR3: CASSNRAGGLYGYTF. The CDR3, as DNA: TGTGCCAGCAGTAATCGGGCCGGGGGGCTCTATGGCTACACCTTC.

In DNA form, the CDR3 reads TGTGCCAGCAGCCCAGGGCCTTCGGAAGAGCAGTACTTC. Amino acids: CASSPGPSEEQYF. The genes are TRBV7-3 and TRBJ2-7; perhaps TRBD1 as D (5 bases). The CDR3 sequence is 13 residues long. Per the germline V gene, CDR1 is SGHTA and CDR2 is FQGTGA. The V and J ends lost 5 bases and 7 bases respectively, with 15 bases between them.

The chain has TRBV30 and TRBJ1-1; no clear D. The CDR3 extends over 12 amino acids. The germline V gene encodes CDR1 GTSNPN and CDR2 SVGIG (reference sequence). V shed 7 bases and J shed 0 bases, with 9 bases lying between them. The chain's CDR3 is CALEGMNTEAFF. In DNA form, the CDR3 reads TGTGCCTTAGAGGGAATGAACACTGAAGCTTTCTTT.

This clonotype was found a few times. The chain combines TRBV4-3 with TRBJ2-1; TRBD2 matches at 7 bases. Trimming removed 4 bases from V and 0 bases from J; junction bases left unmatched: 9. The CDR3 sequence is 17 residues long. From germline, CDR1 is LGHNA and CDR2 YSLEER. The CDR3 sequence: CASSPTLAASSYNEQFF. DNA for the CDR3: TGCGCCAGCAGCCCCACCCTAGCGGCCAGCTCCTACAATGAGCAGTTCTTC.

The rearrangement joins TRBV2 to TRBJ2-3, with TRBD2 matching 12 bases. Germline CDR1 and CDR2: SNHLY and FYNNEI. The CDR3 length is 16 residues. J lost 0 bases, V lost 9 bases, and 7 bases had no gene match. CDR3 sequence reads: CARSSGGAASTDTQYF. The CDR3 DNA reads as TGTGCCAGATCTAGCGGGGGGGCCGCTAGCACAGATACGCAGTATTTT.

This rearrangement joins TRBV18 to TRBJ2-2; 7 bases fit TRBD1. V trimming: 3 bases; J trimming: 1 base; junction bases outside the gene matches: 2. Germline V lookup: CDR1 KGHSH, CDR2 LQKENI. This CDR3 has 15 residues. CDR3 sequence: CASSPWTGNTGELFF. Written as DNA, the CDR3 is TGTGCCAGCTCACCCTGGACAGGGAACACCGGGGAGCTGTTTTTT.

A few counts support this clonotype. V gene TRBV12-3 or TRBV12-4 combines with J gene TRBJ1-1; perhaps TRBD1 as D (6 bases). Trimming stripped 2 bases from V and 3 bases from J, with 10 bases between. This CDR3 contains 14 residues. The CDR3: CASSLKGEDTEAFF. DNA for the CDR3: TGTGCCAGCAGTTTAAAGGGGGAGGACACTGAAGCTTTCTTT.

This clonotype occurred a few times. The chain employs TRBV2 and TRBJ2-1; D not certain. CDR1 and CDR2 from the germline V gene are SNHLY and FYNNEI. The V end was cut by 3 bases, the J end by 5 bases, with 11 bases between. The CDR3 covers 14 residues. The CDR3 coding sequence is TGTGCCAGCAGTGATCCGGGCGGAAACAATGAGCAGTTCTTC. Translating it yields CASSDPGGNNEQFF.

V is TRBV7-2 and J is TRBJ2-3; no clear D. Germline-derived CDR1 and CDR2 are SGHTA and FQGNSA. V was cut by 2 bases and J by 6 bases, with 15 bases left in between. The CDR3 covers 15 residues. The CDR3 coding sequence is TGTGCCAGCAGCTTATTAGGCAGGCTGGATGATACGCAGTATTTT. It is translated as CASSLLGRLDDTQYF.

The chain is built from TRBV5-1 and TRBJ1-4, with 8 positions matching TRBD1. The CDR3 runs 16 residues. Germline loops: CDR1 SGHRS, CDR2 YFSETQ. V trimming: 4 bases; J trimming: 7 bases; junction bases outside the gene matches: 12. The CDR3 DNA sequence: TGCGCCAGCAGCCCGTATTCCGGGACAGGAGTTGAAAAACTGTTTTTT. This codes for CASSPYSGTGVEKLFF. Full variable domain (outside the CDR3, taken from reference TRBV5-1 and TRBJ1-4): KAGVTQTPRYLIKTRGQQVTLSCSPISGHRSVSWYQQTPGQGLQFLFEYFSETQRNKGNFPGRFSGRQFSNSRSEMNVSTLELGDSALYLCASSPYSGTGVEKLFFGSGTQLSVL.

Only a few counts were recorded for this clonotype. The chain is built from TRBV12-3 or TRBV12-4 and TRBJ2-2; D is possibly TRBD2 (5 bases). Trimming took 6 bases from V and 3 from J, leaving 14 bases between them. The CDR3 has 15 amino acids. CDR3 DNA: TGTGCCAGCAGCGTACGGGATTTCGACACCGGGGAGCTGTTTTTT. Translated, it gives CASSVRDFDTGELFF.

The sample holds one count of this clonotype. The rearrangement links TRBV6-1 to TRBJ2-7; tentatively, D is TRBD1 (6 bases). Germline CDR1 is MNHNS and CDR2 is SASEGT. There are 13 residues in the CDR3. The germline V and J ends were trimmed by 5 bases and 0 bases, with 8 bases remaining between them. DNA for the CDR3: TGTGCCAGCAGTCCGACAGGCTCCTACGAGCAGTACGTC. Its translation: CASSPTGSYEQYV.

In its sample, this clonotype was seen a few times. The J gene is TRBJ1-5, the V gene TRBV6-2 or TRBV6-3, with D tentatively TRBD1 (6 bases). CDR3 length equals 13 residues. Germline lookup yields CDR1 MNHEY and CDR2 SVGEGT. V was trimmed by 10 bases and J by 3 bases, leaving 13 bases between them. For the CDR3, the DNA is TGTGCCATCGGCGGGGGCCTCAATCAGCCCCAGCATTTT. Residues: CAIGGGLNQPQHF.

This clonotype was counted between two and nine times. The genes are TRBV9 and TRBJ2-5, with D perhaps TRBD1 (6 bases). CDR3 size: 16 residues. V was clipped by 0 bases and J by 5 bases, with 17 bases between them. Germline CDR1 and CDR2: SGDLS and YYNGEE. CDR3 loop: CASSVAWDTGLETQYF. The DNA for the CDR3 is TGTGCCAGCAGCGTAGCCTGGGACACGGGTCTTGAGACCCAGTACTTC.

The chain couples TRBV7-3 to TRBJ2-5, with 10 bases identical to TRBD1. Germline assignment: CDR1 SGHTA and CDR2 FQGTGA. Trimming took 3 bases from V and 4 from J; bases not matched to a gene: 5. CDR3 length: 15 amino acids. CDR3 nucleotides: TGTGCCAGCAGCTTGACAGGGGGCGCGTCAGAGACCCAGTACTTC. This codes for CASSLTGGASETQYF.

This clonotype was seen a handful of times. The chain uses TRBV6-5 and TRBJ1-1, with D hard to call. The ends were cut back, 8 bases at V and 0 bases at J, with 22 bases in the middle. Germline V CDR1 and CDR2: MNHEY, SVGAGI. CDR3 length equals 17 residues. The CDR3: CASEPGVAHSMNTEAFF. The DNA of the CDR3 is TGTGCCAGCGAGCCCGGGGTTGCTCACAGCATGAACACTGAAGCTTTCTTT.

This clonotype appeared many times. The chain employs TRBV21-1 and TRBJ2-2; the D call in the table, TRBD1, was not verified against the DNA. TRBV21-1 is a known pseudogene. CDR3 length: 15 residues. CDR3 bases: TGTGCCAGCAGCCTAGCGGGGGGGAACACCGGGGAGCTGTTTTTT. Its protein is CASSLAGGNTGELFF.

J is TRBJ2-3 and V is TRBV7-2; 9 bases align to TRBD2. This CDR3 contains 15 residues. J was trimmed by 4 bases and V by 4 bases; bases with no gene match: 6. CDR1 is SGHTA, CDR2 FQGNSA, per germline. CDR3 protein: CASSSLGGGADTQYF. For the CDR3, the DNA is TGTGCCAGCAGCTCCCTTGGCGGGGGGGCAGATACGCAGTATTTT.

V and J are TRBV4-3 and TRBJ2-6; D perhaps matches TRBD1 (5 bases). The V end was cut by 5 bases, the J end by 0 bases, with 20 bases between. This CDR3 is built from 19 residues. Germline loops: CDR1 LGHNA, CDR2 YSLEER. The DNA of the CDR3 is TGCGCCAGCAGCAAAGGCCCAGCCGCAGGGAACTCTGGGGCCAACGTCCTGACTTTC. Amino acids: CASSKGPAAGNSGANVLTF.

The chain has TRBV7-9 and TRBJ2-3, with TRBD2 identical over 7 bases. Germline CDR1 and CDR2: SEHNR and FQNEAQ (reference sequence). Trimming took 5 bases from V and 4 from J; bases not matched to a gene: 12. The CDR3 loop spans 16 amino acids. In DNA form, the CDR3 reads TGTGCCAGCAGCCCGCCGAAGCGGGGATCTGCAGATACGCAGTATTTT. Protein product: CASSPPKRGSADTQYF.

This rearrangement joins TRBV5-5 to TRBJ1-2, with D possibly matching TRBD1 (5 bases). The V end lost 4 bases, the J end lost 0 bases, and 16 bases lay between the germline ends. The CDR3 extends over 16 amino acids. Germline V CDR1 and CDR2: SGHKS, YYEKEE (reference sequence). CDR3 region: CASSIQDRKANYGYTF. For the CDR3, the DNA is TGTGCCAGCAGCATACAGGACCGGAAGGCTAACTATGGCTACACCTTC.

This chain joins TRBV7-9 and TRBJ2-7; D possibly uses TRBD1 or TRBD2 (5 bases each). Germline CDR1 is SEHNR and CDR2 is FQNEAQ (reference sequence). The length of the CDR3 is 18 residues. V was cut by 5 bases and J by 2 bases, with 25 bases left in between. The CDR3 protein is CASSGPSTGTGSTYEQYF. CDR3 sequence (DNA): TGTGCCAGCAGCGGACCGAGCACCGGGACGGGTTCAACCTACGAGCAGTACTTC.